This TCR beta chain is from a study of blood T cell repertoires in COVID-19. About the research overall: Samples came from the United States, Italy and Spain, spanning acute and convalescent COVID-19. PBMCs, B-cell-depleted T cells, or T cells provided the cDNA or gDNA that made up the material.

Per the authors' pipeline: Reference gene primer amplification in the assay estimated nucleated cell counts. Repertoires were generated with immunoSEQ multiplex PCR, while TCRdb's copy carries only in-frame clones and drops some. V and J calls and clone size are copied from that table; D and trimming were computed from the DNA. The profile shows roughly 200,000 clones, about 83% of them singletons. Germline V gene lookup returns CDR1 SGHVS and CDR2 FQNEAQ. CDR3 length: 16 residues. V lost 4 bases, J lost 0 bases, and 7 bases stayed unmatched. The receptor was derived from a man aged 35-49 years with active or convalescent COVID-19. This sequence joins TRBV7-8 and TRBJ2-7, with 9 bases aligning to TRBD1. Sequencing used peripheral blood. The CDR3 DNA sequence: TGTGCCAGCAGCTCAGTAAGGGGACAGGGCTCCTACGAGCAGTACTTC. Amino acids: CASSSVRGQGSYEQYF.